This T cell receptor (beta chain) was sequenced during a study of monozygotic twins with inflammatory bowel disease. Study conclusions and caveats: The analysis did not separate different T cell subtypes. Lower sharing of clonotypes with other individuals was seen in IBD patients than in healthy twins. This was most marked in patients showing signs of disease activity. No difference in repertoire similarity was seen between concordant and discordant twins, possibly because power was limited.

Comments on this clonotype: What it recognizes is unknown.

UMIs with a 6-nucleotide sample barcode were added by template switching. From the 5' RACE reads, TCRdb lists one entry per CDR3 protein and no DNA. Its table lists 150,000 or so distinct CDR3 sequences. This CDR3 spans 13 amino acids. Looked up from germline, CDR1 is MNHEY and CDR2 is SVGAGI. This receptor was taken from a human donor with ulcerative colitis or Crohn's disease, or a healthy co-twin of an affected twin (not recorded which). The sample comprised blood. The chain combines TRBV6-5 with TRBJ1-1. The CDR3: CASKWDMNTEAFF.